The clone carrying this TCR beta chain was found many times. CDR1 is SGHVS and CDR2 is FQNEAQ in the germline V gene. V was cut by 1 base and J by 0 bases, with 12 bases left in between. The CDR3 spans 16 residues. TCRbeta library preparation incorporated unique molecular identifiers. TCRdb ran MiXCR on the PCR reads and lists one entry per CDR3 protein. The sample includes 210,000 or so distinct CDR3 sequences, roughly 10% of them seen just once. This sample is drawn from a study of T-cell reconstitution after alpha-beta-depleted transplantation in children. This chain joins TRBV7-8 and TRBJ1-1, with no clear D. Sequenced material: PBMCs from the stem cell graft donor, taken from the stem cell graft. This TCR came from a human donor who donated a stem cell graft to a child with acute lymphoblastic leukemia. CDR3 bases: TGTGCCAGCAGCTTAGGGCGTCAACAGATGAACACTGAAGCTTTCTTT. It specifies CASSLGRQQMNTEAFF. Supplemented by reference TRBV7-8 and TRBJ1-1, the full variable domain reads GAGVSQSPRYKVAKRGQDVALRCDPISGHVSLFWYQQALGQGPEFLTYFQNEAQLDKSGLPSDRFFAERPEGSVSTLKIQRTQQEDSAVYLCASSLGRQQMNTEAFFGQGTRLTVV.